This TCR beta chain was recovered during a study of cytomegalovirus exposure and HLA in healthy donors. The wider study: Samples from HLA-typed donors yielded about 80 million unique TCRs in an early data release.

As for this clone: Its specificity is unknown.

13 Jbeta primers and 60 Vbeta primers were used for the PCR. Data came from immunoSEQ multiplex PCR; TCRdb stores just in-frame clones and leaves some out. The table lists 81,000 or so clones, less than 65% of them singletons. Germline CDR1 SGHRS, CDR2 YFSETQ. The ends lost 4 bases at V and 1 base at J; junction bases unmatched: 12. The CDR3 covers 17 residues. Study-wide points: Listed as cytomegalovirus-associated were approximately 160 TCR beta chains. An ancestry cluster, one associated with Asian ancestry, reportedly showed fewer N-insertions than the 666-donor mean in a later analysis.

V gene TRBV5-1 combines with J gene TRBJ1-1; TRBD1 agrees at 8 bases. This receptor was taken from a woman in her 30s in good health and CMV-seropositive. Sample: PBMCs. In DNA form, the CDR3 reads TGCGCCAGCAGCATCTTAGGACAGGGACTGGGGAACACTGAAGCTTTCTTT. Amino acids: CASSILGQGLGNTEAFF.